Given below is one T cell receptor beta chain in context. No antigen is known for it. Mild-to-severe COVID-19 survivors were the donors. No culture step preceded sequencing of the ex vivo isolated memory T cells. This record comes from a study of CD4 T cell repertoires in COVID-19. This CDR3 has 16 residues. V was clipped by 4 bases and J by 2 bases, with 16 bases between them. Germline V CDR1 and CDR2: SGDLS, YYNGEE. Using immunoSEQ multiplex PCR, the repertoire was profiled, and TCRdb retains in-frame clones only, with some absent. The table has 70,000 to 95,000 clones, about 80% seen once. Study-level findings and limits: In SARS-CoV and/or HKU1 spike cultures, between roughly 6 and 25% of SARS-CoV-2 clonotypes reappeared.

The gene calls are TRBV9 and TRBJ2-1, with D possibly called TRBD1 or TRBD2 (7 bases each). This TCR was sampled from a human donor who had COVID-19. Sequences were derived from CD4+ T cells from peripheral blood, sampled after recovery from COVID-19. CDR3 residues: CASSSGGGSPYNEQFF. In nucleotides, the CDR3 is TGTGCCAGCAGCTCAGGGGGGGGTTCCCCCTACAATGAGCAGTTCTTC.